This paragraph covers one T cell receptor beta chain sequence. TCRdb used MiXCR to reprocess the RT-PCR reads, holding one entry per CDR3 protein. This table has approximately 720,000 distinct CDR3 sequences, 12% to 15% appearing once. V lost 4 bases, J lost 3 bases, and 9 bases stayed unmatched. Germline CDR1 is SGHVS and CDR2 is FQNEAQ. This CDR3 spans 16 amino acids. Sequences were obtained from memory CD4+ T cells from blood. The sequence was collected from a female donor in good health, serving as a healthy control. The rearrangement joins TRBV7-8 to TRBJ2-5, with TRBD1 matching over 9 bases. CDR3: CASSSYGTGTKETQYF. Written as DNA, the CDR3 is TGTGCCAGCAGCTCCTACGGGACAGGGACAAAAGAGACCCAGTACTTC.